This TCR beta chain was identified during a study of blood T cell repertoires in COVID-19. Study details: Collection of acute and convalescent COVID-19 samples took place in the United States, Italy and Spain. In each case, the material was cDNA or gDNA derived from T cells, B-cell-depleted T cells, or PBMCs.

Germline CDR1 reads WSHSY; CDR2 reads SAAADI. The CDR3 sequence is 15 residues long. V was pared by 4 bases and J by 6 bases, with 13 bases between. The sample holds one count of this clone. Original methodology: Using reference gene primer amplification, nucleated cell counts were estimated. Here immunoSEQ multiplex PCR was the method, and the copy in TCRdb shows in-frame clones only, minus some. The V and J calls and the clone size are those of that table, but D and trimming were determined from the DNA. The sample includes about 62,000 clones, 76% of them seen just once. This chain uses TRBV10-2 with TRBJ1-6; D remains ambiguous. Material: peripheral blood. The receptor was derived from a woman in her 50s with active or convalescent COVID-19. This CDR3 reads CASSGREGPNSPLHF. CDR3 sequence (DNA): TGCGCCAGCAGTGGGAGGGAGGGCCCTAATTCACCCCTCCACTTT.